This entry concerns a single TCR beta chain. Its antigen is unknown. The data belong to a study of PD-L1 blockade in urothelial cancer. On the study more broadly: Analyses were performed on blood at 3 weeks after treatment start (the second dose) and at 6 weeks. Study results and caveats: Stronger expansion of tumor-associated clones in blood at 3 weeks distinguished durable-benefit patients.

Measured with immunoSEQ multiplex PCR; TCRdb has only the in-frame clones, and not every one. The table lists 45,000 to 50,000 clones, around 74% of them singletons. Time point indicated: pretreatment peripheral blood. A total of 1 to 8 samples per patient were collected pretreatment and on-treatment. The junction had 6 bases not matched to a gene; V was cut back by 3 bases and J by 9 bases. The CDR3 runs 13 residues. Germline V gene data show CDR1 as MDHEN and CDR2 as SYDVKM. This TCR derives from a man aged 65 to 79 with urothelial cancer. This chain connects TRBV28 to TRBJ1-2, with 8 nucleotides matching TRBD1. Material: PBMCs, obtained around atezolizumab (anti-PD-L1) treatment. This chain's CDR3 is CASSFLGQGSYTF. The DNA of the CDR3 is TGTGCCAGCAGTTTTCTAGGACAGGGAAGCTACACCTTC.